The entry that follows covers one T cell receptor beta chain sequence. It has no known antigen specificity. One base away there is no much larger clone; base qualities are not given. Library method: RT-PCR. The instrument was an Illumina HiSeq 2500. TCRdb itself trimmed the public reads at Q25 with fastp, ran MiXCR and retained productive beta chains. Every entry covers one CDR3 protein and lists the most common genes and DNA from its rows. The sample has 250,000 to 350,000 distinct CDR3 sequences on record, approximately 20% of them singletons. Around a tenth of the sample lies in the top ten. This specimen comes from a study of response to subunit inactivated influenza vaccine (dated by TCRdb to the late 2010s). For the wider study: Deep quantitative profiling of the T cell receptor repertoire was used in the study to follow responses to a trivalent subunit inactivated influenza vaccine.

On the study overall, not on this receptor specifically: According to the authors, only a limited number of new T cells may be recruited by each seasonal influenza vaccination.

Material: PBMCs from blood, obtained 21 months after vaccination. The clonotype comes from a man aged 50 to 75 who received an inactivated influenza vaccine. Donor details come from another sample of the same person, matched by shared clones.

The nucleotides are TGCGCCAGCAGCCAAGATCAATCCCCTCTTAACTATGGCTACACCTTC. Translated, this is CASSQDQSPLNYGYTF. The chain was built from TRBV4-3 and TRBJ1-2; no confident D gene assignment can be made. CDR1 is given as LGHNA and CDR2 as YSLEER, both from the germline V gene. V drops 0 bases and J drops 1 base, leaving 12 bases in between. The CDR3 runs 16 amino acids, cysteine and phenylalanine included. Kept here is only the CDR3 DNA, which spans 48 bases and is read in frame from base 1.